The 10 T cell receptor beta chains below come from one sample, sequenced in a study of blood T cell repertoires in COVID-19 (dated by TCRdb to 2020 to 2022). The library relied on the immunoSEQ multiplex PCR assay. In TCRdb, the immuneACCESS table is reduced to in-frame sequences with V and J assigned. These tables do not hold every clone; where another copy was compared, an unresolved V gene accounts for under half, and the others remain unexplained. A total of under 150,000 clones appear in this sample, 69% of them only once. The top ten clonotypes cover 2.2% of the sample. Sequences were obtained from peripheral blood. These receptors were obtained from a woman between 65 and 79 years old with acute or convalescent COVID-19.

This clone came up a few times. The J gene is TRBJ2-5, the V gene TRBV28, with 8 bases identical to TRBD1. CDR3 length equals 15 residues. In germline, CDR1 is MDHEN, CDR2 SYDVKM. Trimming removed 6 bases from V and 4 bases from J; junction bases left unmatched: 10. The CDR3 sequence is CASRGPDRVRETQYF. Written as DNA, the CDR3 is TGTGCCAGCAGGGGACCGGACAGGGTGAGAGAGACCCAGTACTTC. The whole variable domain, filled in from reference TRBV28 and TRBJ2-5, reads DVKVTQSSRYLVKRTGEKVFLECVQDMDHENMFWYRQDPGLGLRLIYFSYDVKMKEKGDIPEGYSVSREKKERFSLILESASTNQTSMYLCASRGPDRVRETQYFGPGTRLLVL.

In this sample, this clone turned up many times. Within the sample, other DNA sequences also encode this same CDR3. This chain joins TRBV4-1 and TRBJ1-1, with D maybe TRBD1 (6 bases). CDR1 is MGHRA, CDR2 YSYEKL, per germline. CDR3 length: 14 amino acids. The V gene lost 0 bases and the J gene lost 3 bases, with 8 bases spanning the gap. CDR3 DNA sequence: TGCGCCAGCAGCCAAGAACAGGGATACACTGAAGCTTTCTTT. Its protein product is CASSQEQGYTEAFF.

The chain uses TRBV2 and TRBJ1-2; D is undetermined. Trimming left V 4 bases short and J 4 bases short, with 22 bases between. Germline CDR1 is SNHLY and CDR2 is FYNNEI. The CDR3 is made up of 17 amino acids. CDR3 coding DNA: TGTGCCAGCAGTGCCGAACTGGACTTTCGATTTCCCTATGGCTACACCTTC. It encodes CASSAELDFRFPYGYTF. Variable domain in full (rest from reference TRBV2 and TRBJ1-2): EPEVTQTPSHQVTQMGQEVILRCVPISNHLYFYWYRQILGQKVEFLVSFYNNEISEKSEIFDDQFSVERPDGSNFTLKIRSTKLEDSAMYFCASSAELDFRFPYGYTFGSGTRLTVV.

V is TRBV6-4 and J is TRBJ2-3; 7 nucleotides match TRBD1. V shed 6 bases, J shed 1 base, and the junction held 7 bases outside the gene matches. The CDR3 spans 15 residues. Germline loops: CDR1 MRHNA, CDR2 SNTAGT. The CDR3 region is CASSPTGIGTDTQYF. In DNA, the CDR3 is TGTGCCAGCAGCCCGACAGGGATCGGCACAGATACGCAGTATTTT.

The chain carries TRBV7-2 and TRBJ2-7; 11 nucleotides agree with TRBD2. V shed 5 bases, J shed 7 bases, and the junction held 13 bases outside the gene matches. Germline CDR1 reads SGHTA; CDR2 reads FQGNSA. The CDR3 runs to 16 residues. The CDR3 protein is CASSPRSSGGPREQYF. DNA of the CDR3: TGTGCCAGCAGCCCCCGCTCTAGCGGGGGGCCGAGGGAGCAGTACTTC.

This chain uses TRBV6-6 with TRBJ1-1; tentatively, D is TRBD1 (5 bases). V was trimmed by 6 bases and J by 4 bases, leaving 18 bases between them. CDR1 is MNHNY, CDR2 SVGAGI, per germline (reference sequence). The CDR3 runs to 15 residues. CDR3 nucleotide sequence: TGTGCCAGCAGCACCTCGGACCGGGGGAGCACTGAAGCTTTCTTT. Protein sequence: CASSTSDRGSTEAFF.

The table lists this clone with a count of one. The chain links TRBV14 to TRBJ2-7, with TRBD1 identical over 7 bases. This CDR3 spans 14 amino acids. V lost 4 bases and J lost 0; bases outside the gene matches: 3. CDR1 and CDR2 from the germline V gene are SGHDN and FVKESK. The CDR3 loop reads CASSPTGISYEQYF. In DNA form, the CDR3 reads TGTGCCAGCAGCCCGACAGGGATCTCCTACGAGCAGTACTTC.

DNA of the CDR3: TGTGCCAGTAGTCCGGGGACCTACGAGCAGTACTTC. Protein sequence: CASSPGTYEQYF. The chain links TRBV19 to TRBJ2-7; possibly TRBD2 for D (5 bases). V was clipped by 5 bases and J by 2 bases, with 7 bases between them. CDR1 LNHDA and CDR2 SQIVND come from the germline V gene (reference sequence). The CDR3 is 12 residues long.

This clone came up once. The chain combines TRBV7-2 with TRBJ2-7, with D tentatively TRBD2 (7 bases). Germline assignment: CDR1 SGHTA and CDR2 FQGNSA. V shed 6 bases and J shed 4 bases, with 19 bases lying between them. The length of the CDR3 is 15 residues. In nucleotides, the CDR3 is TGTGCCAGCAGTCAAGGGGGGGTCCTTCGATACGAGCAGTACTTC. Translated, it gives CASSQGGVLRYEQYF. The full variable domain, in which reference TRBV7-2 and TRBJ2-7 provide the parts outside the CDR3, is GAGVSQSPSNKVTEKGKDVELRCDPISGHTALYWYRQSLGQGLEFLIYFQGNSAPDKSGLPSDRFSAERTGGSVSTLTIQRTQQEDSAVYLCASSQGGVLRYEQYFGPGTRLTVT.

The rearrangement uses TRBV9 and TRBJ2-5; TRBD1 is a possible D gene (7 bases). The V and J ends lost 0 bases and 1 base respectively, with 13 bases between them. CDR3 length: 16 amino acids. Germline lookup yields CDR1 SGDLS and CDR2 YYNGEE. CDR3 DNA sequence: TGTGCCAGCAGCGTAGAAGGGGGCGGGGTCCAAGAGACCCAGTACTTC. Translating gives CASSVEGGGVQETQYF.